This entry lists 28 T cell receptor beta chains sequenced from one sample in a study of blood T cell repertoires in COVID-19. Some clones are missing from TCRdb's copy, which holds only in-frame ones; the method was immunoSEQ multiplex PCR. The table shows about 69,000 clones, with approximately 80% occurring only once. Specimen: peripheral blood. These receptors were taken from a man between 45 and 60 years old with COVID-19, enrolled during active disease.

The chain carries TRBV12-5 and TRBJ2-2; D not certain. The CDR3 contains 15 residues. Trimming cost V 0 bases and J 1 base, with 6 bases left between them. Germline loops: CDR1 LGHNT, CDR2 FRNRAP. The CDR3: CASGLVLGNTGELFF. The CDR3 bases are TGTGCTAGTGGTTTGGTACTTGGGAACACCGGGGAGCTGTTTTTT.

The J gene is TRBJ2-1, the V gene TRBV7-9; 12 nucleotides agree with TRBD2. The CDR3 has 14 residues. From germline, CDR1 is SEHNR and CDR2 FQNEAQ (reference sequence). J was trimmed by 9 bases and V by 5 bases; bases with no gene match: 5. CDR3 sequence: CASSPRLAGVEQFF. CDR3 DNA: TGTGCCAGCAGCCCTAGACTAGCGGGGGTTGAGCAGTTCTTC.

The chain employs TRBV4-1 and TRBJ1-6, with a tentative D call TRBD1 (6 bases). V lost 1 base to trimming and J lost 7 bases, with 8 bases between them. CDR3 length: 14 amino acids. Germline values: CDR1 MGHRA, CDR2 YSYEKL. The CDR3: CASSQGRGNSPLHF. The CDR3, as DNA: TGCGCCAGCAGCCAAGGCAGGGGAAATTCACCCCTCCACTTT.

Comment on this clone: Other nucleotide sequences in the sample specify the same CDR3. The rearrangement links TRBV4-1 to TRBJ2-2; the D gene is possibly TRBD1 (6 bases). V lost 2 bases and J 5 bases, leaving 6 bases between the germline ends. The V gene's germline CDR1 is MGHRA and CDR2 YSYEKL. CDR3 size: 13 residues. The chain's CDR3 is CASSQRGTGELFF. CDR3 nucleotide sequence: TGCGCCAGCAGCCAAAGGGGGACCGGGGAGCTGTTTTTT.

V usage is TRBV3-1 (or the pseudogene TRBV3-2) and J usage is TRBJ2-5, with 10 bases matching TRBD2. CDR3 length: 15 amino acids. J gave up 4 bases and V 4 bases, and 6 bases lay outside the gene matches. CDR1 and CDR2 from the germline V gene are LGHDT and YNNKEL (reference sequence). The CDR3 loop is CASSLLVAGGETQYF. The DNA of the CDR3 is TGTGCCAGCAGCCTCCTAGTAGCGGGGGGAGAGACCCAGTACTTC.

The chain uses TRBV6-2 or TRBV6-3 and TRBJ2-5, with 9 bases lining up with TRBD1. The J segment lost 4 bases and the V segment lost 6 bases, leaving 6 bases of the junction unmatched. CDR1 MNHEY and CDR2 SVGEGT come from the germline V gene. This CDR3 comprises 14 residues. CDR3 in DNA: TGTGCCAGCAGCCGAGGACAGGGGCGAGAGACCCAGTACTTC. It yields the protein CASSRGQGRETQYF.

The chain carries TRBV9 and TRBJ2-3; TRBD2 matches 12 bases. The germline V gene has CDR1 SGDLS and CDR2 YYNGEE. The CDR3 sequence is 16 residues long. The trim removed 5 bases at V and 6 bases at J, leaving 10 bases unmatched. For the CDR3, the DNA is TGTGCCAGCAGTCACCTAGCGGGGGGGCCGTCGGATACGCAGTATTTT. This sequence encodes CASSHLAGGPSDTQYF. The full variable domain, its missing parts supplied by reference TRBV9 and TRBJ2-3, is DSGVTQTPKHLITATGQRVTLRCSPRSGDLSVYWYQQSLDQGLQFLIQYYNGEERAKGNILERFSAQQFPDLHSELNLSSLELGDSALYFCASSHLAGGPSDTQYFGPGTRLTVL.

The chain uses TRBV7-3 and TRBJ2-3; 7 bases line up with TRBD2. J lost 14 bases, V lost 5 bases, and 10 bases had no gene match. The CDR3 is 12 amino acids. Germline CDR1 and CDR2: SGHTA and FQGTGA. The CDR3 DNA reads as TGTGCCAGCAGCCCGGGGGGTCAAAGGGCGTATTTT. This encodes CASSPGGQRAYF.

This sequence joins TRBV27 and TRBJ2-6; 11 bases fit TRBD2. The ends lost 6 bases at V and 3 bases at J; junction bases unmatched: 7. Germline CDR1 is MNHEY and CDR2 is SMNVEV (reference sequence). This CDR3 comprises 17 residues. The CDR3 sequence is CASSVAGGAGGANVLTF. The CDR3 region has the DNA TGTGCCAGCAGCGTAGCGGGAGGGGCAGGTGGGGCCAACGTCCTGACTTTC.

V and J are TRBV15 and TRBJ2-7, with 9 bases identical to TRBD1. This CDR3 comprises 16 residues. Germline V gene data show CDR1 as LNHNV and CDR2 as YYDKDF (reference sequence). The trim removed 3 bases at V and 4 bases at J, leaving 10 bases unmatched. The CDR3 DNA reads TGTGCCACCAGCAGCCGACCGGGGGACAGGGCTTACGAGCAGTACTTC. Its protein product is CATSSRPGDRAYEQYF.

The CDR3 here is CASSPYLGHQGSNYGYTF. The CDR3 DNA reads as TGCGCCAGCAGCCCTTACCTGGGACACCAAGGGTCTAACTATGGCTACACCTTC. V is TRBV4-3 and J is TRBJ1-2; D may be TRBD1 (6 bases). This CDR3 is 18 amino acids long. In germline, CDR1 is LGHNA, CDR2 YSLEER. V lost 4 bases, J lost 0 bases, and 21 bases lay in between.

This sequence joins TRBV6-5 and TRBJ2-7; a possible D gene is TRBD1 (5 bases). CDR1 and CDR2 (germline): MNHEY, SVGAGI. The CDR3 sequence is 13 residues long. Trimming shortened V by 7 bases and J by 1 base, and 11 bases separated the two germline ends. The CDR3 is CASTQHRSYEQYF. For the CDR3, the DNA is TGTGCCAGCACTCAGCACAGGTCCTACGAGCAGTACTTC.

The genes are TRBV5-5 and TRBJ2-3; possibly TRBD1 for D (6 bases). The V and J ends lost 4 bases and 6 bases respectively, with 21 bases between them. This CDR3 is built from 16 residues. CDR1 and CDR2 from the germline V gene are SGHKS and YYEKEE (reference sequence). Here the CDR3 reads CASSTAIQGSGDTQYF. The CDR3 region has the DNA TGTGCCAGCAGCACCGCTATACAGGGTTCTGGGGATACGCAGTATTTT.

This clone was detected only once. The same CDR3 can be traced to other DNA sequences in this sample. The chain combines TRBV7-2 with TRBJ2-3; TRBD2 matches at 7 bases. The V gene end was trimmed by 1 base and the J gene end by 6 bases; junction bases not matched to a gene: 1. The CDR3 spans 13 residues. Per germline, CDR1 SGHTA and CDR2 FQGNSA. The CDR3 coding sequence is TGTGCCAGCAGCTTAGACGGGGGGGATACGCAGTATTTT. This encodes CASSLDGGDTQYF.

This chain links TRBV5-1 with TRBJ2-7; TRBD1 agrees at 10 bases. The CDR3 is 14 amino acids. The V and J ends lost 3 bases and 2 bases, in that order; junction bases with no gene match: 2. The germline V gene encodes CDR1 SGHRS and CDR2 YFSETQ. In DNA form, the CDR3 reads TGCGCCAGCAGCTCCGGACAGGGGGCCTACGAGCAGTACTTC. Amino acid sequence: CASSSGQGAYEQYF.

The chain joins TRBV25-1 to TRBJ2-7, with 7 bases matching TRBD2. Germline CDR1 MGHDK, CDR2 SYGVNS. With 4 bases clipped from V and 0 bases from J, the junction kept 6 bases outside the gene matches. This CDR3 comprises 15 residues. For the CDR3, the DNA is TGTGCCAGCAGTGGAGCGGGGACTGCCTCCTACGAGCAGTACTTC. Residues: CASSGAGTASYEQYF.

This chain uses TRBV5-1 with TRBJ2-2; 9 bases fit TRBD2. The CDR3 consists of 17 residues. Trimming removed 3 bases from V and 7 bases from J; junction bases left unmatched: 13. CDR1 is SGHRS, CDR2 YFSETQ, per germline. CDR3 amino acids: CASSYRLAVFRSGELFF. CDR3 DNA sequence: TGCGCCAGCAGCTACAGACTAGCGGTCTTCCGTAGCGGGGAGCTGTTTTTT. Looking up the rest from reference TRBV5-1 and TRBJ2-2 gives the full variable domain: KAGVTQTPRYLIKTRGQQVTLSCSPISGHRSVSWYQQTPGQGLQFLFEYFSETQRNKGNFPGRFSGRQFSNSRSEMNVSTLELGDSALYLCASSYRLAVFRSGELFFGEGSRLTVL.

This clone was picked up one time. The chain employs TRBV20-1 and TRBJ2-3; 9 positions match TRBD2. V lost 3 bases, J lost 8 bases, and 12 bases stayed unmatched. Germline assignment: CDR1 DFQATT and CDR2 SNEGSKA (reference sequence). The CDR3 is 15 amino acids. Written as DNA, the CDR3 is TGCAGTGCTAGTCGTGCTAGCGGGGAGTCCAGTACGCAGTATTTT. As protein: CSASRASGESSTQYF.

The rearrangement joins TRBV3-1 (or the pseudogene TRBV3-2) to TRBJ1-4, with 7 bases matching TRBD1. CDR3 length: 16 residues. V dropped 1 base and J dropped 5; count of bases not matched to a gene: 7. CDR1 is LGHDT, CDR2 YNNKEL, per germline (reference sequence). The CDR3 DNA sequence: TGTGCCAGCAGCCAAGGACGACAGGGTCCAAATGAAAAACTGTTTTTT. Residues: CASSQGRQGPNEKLFF.

V usage is TRBV3-1 (or the pseudogene TRBV3-2) and J usage is TRBJ1-2; the D is unclear. The CDR3 contains 16 residues. Trimming left V 0 bases short and J 3 bases short, with 14 bases between. Germline CDR1 LGHDT, CDR2 YNNKEL (reference sequence). CDR3 sequence: CASSQEGSEYYYGYTF. The CDR3 bases are TGTGCCAGCAGCCAAGAGGGTAGCGAGTACTACTATGGCTACACCTTC.

The CDR3 loop reads CASSSSYGYTF. The DNA of the CDR3 is TGTGCCAGCAGTTCCAGCTATGGCTACACCTTC. This chain joins TRBV6-2 or TRBV6-3 and TRBJ1-2; D unclear. The CDR3 runs 11 residues. The germline V and J ends were trimmed by 4 bases and 4 bases, with 4 bases remaining between them. Germline CDR1 MNHEY, CDR2 SVGEGT.

This chain joins TRBV5-5 and TRBJ2-5; TRBD1 matches 9 bases. Germline V lookup: CDR1 SGHKS, CDR2 YYEKEE (reference sequence). The CDR3 loop spans 14 amino acids. The ends lost 5 bases at V and 4 bases at J; junction bases unmatched: 6. The CDR3 sequence is CASREGQGIETQYF. CDR3 DNA: TGTGCCAGCAGGGAGGGACAGGGTATAGAGACCCAGTACTTC.

J is TRBJ2-7 and V is TRBV5-6; tentatively, D is TRBD2 (6 bases). The CDR3 length is 14 residues. The ends were cut back, 0 bases at V and 3 bases at J, with 10 bases in the middle. The V gene's germline CDR1 is SGHDT and CDR2 YYEEEE. This CDR3 reads CASSLDGGIYEQYF. The CDR3 nucleotides read TGTGCCAGCAGCTTGGACGGGGGAATCTACGAGCAGTACTTC.

V is TRBV4-1 and J is TRBJ1-2, with D possibly TRBD1 on 5 matching bases. The CDR3 sequence is 14 residues long. V lost 0 bases and J 7 bases, leaving 12 bases between the germline ends. CDR1 is MGHRA and CDR2 is YSYEKL in the germline V gene. CDR3 sequence: CASSQDGAGGGYTF. As DNA, the CDR3 is TGCGCCAGCAGCCAAGATGGGGCCGGGGGTGGCTACACCTTC.

This chain links TRBV6-5 with TRBJ2-7; 7 bases match TRBD2. The CDR3 is 13 amino acids. Per the germline V gene, CDR1 is MNHEY and CDR2 is SVGAGI. J lost 4 bases, V lost 6 bases, and 6 bases had no gene match. For the CDR3, the DNA is TGTGCCAGCAGCGACGGGGGGAGGTACGAGCAGTACTTC. It codes for CASSDGGRYEQYF.

The chain uses TRBV5-4 and TRBJ1-6; 7 bases map to TRBD1. V lost 2 bases, J lost 10 bases, and 3 bases stayed unmatched. Germline V lookup: CDR1 SGHNT, CDR2 YYREEE (reference sequence). This CDR3 comprises 13 residues. In DNA form, the CDR3 reads TGTGCCAGCAGCTTTGACAGGGACTCACCCCTCCACTTT. Encoded protein: CASSFDRDSPLHF.

The chain couples TRBV10-3 to TRBJ1-3, with 7 bases matching TRBD1. V was clipped by 7 bases and J by 0 bases; unmatched bases: 3. The germline V gene has CDR1 ENHRY and CDR2 SYGVKD. The CDR3 is made up of 14 amino acids. CDR3 residues: CAITGTDSGNTIYF. Written as DNA, the CDR3 is TGTGCCATCACGGGGACAGACTCTGGAAACACCATATATTTT.

This chain links TRBV4-1 with TRBJ1-1, with a tentative D call TRBD1 (5 bases). Deletions cut 0 bases from V and 0 bases from J, with 20 bases between. Germline CDR1 is MGHRA and CDR2 is YSYEKL. The CDR3 runs 19 residues. CDR3 residues: CASSQDPPGRAGMNTEAFF. CDR3 sequence (DNA): TGCGCCAGCAGCCAAGATCCCCCGGGCAGGGCCGGCATGAACACTGAAGCTTTCTTT.